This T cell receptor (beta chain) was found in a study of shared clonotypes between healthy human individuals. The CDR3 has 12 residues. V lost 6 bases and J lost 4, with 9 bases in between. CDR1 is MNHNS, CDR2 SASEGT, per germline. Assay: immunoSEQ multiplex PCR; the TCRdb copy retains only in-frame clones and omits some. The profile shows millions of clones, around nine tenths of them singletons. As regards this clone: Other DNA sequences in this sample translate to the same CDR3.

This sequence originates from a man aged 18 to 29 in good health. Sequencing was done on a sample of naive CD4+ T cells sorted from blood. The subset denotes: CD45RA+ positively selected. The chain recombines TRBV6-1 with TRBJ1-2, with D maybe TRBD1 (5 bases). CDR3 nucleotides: TGTGCCAGCAGCGAGAGGGGCTATGGCTACACCTTC. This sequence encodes CASSERGYGYTF.